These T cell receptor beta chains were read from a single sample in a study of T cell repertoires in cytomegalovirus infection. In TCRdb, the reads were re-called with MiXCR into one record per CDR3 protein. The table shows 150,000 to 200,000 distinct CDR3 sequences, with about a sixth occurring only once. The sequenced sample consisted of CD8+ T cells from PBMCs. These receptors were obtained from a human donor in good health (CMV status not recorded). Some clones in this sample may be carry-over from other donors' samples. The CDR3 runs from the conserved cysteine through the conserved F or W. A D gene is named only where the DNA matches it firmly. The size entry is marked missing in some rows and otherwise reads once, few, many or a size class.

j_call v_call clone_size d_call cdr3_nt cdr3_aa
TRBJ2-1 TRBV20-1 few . TGCAGTGCTAGAGATCTAAGGGGGAGGGATGAGCAGTTCTTC CSARDLRGRDEQFF
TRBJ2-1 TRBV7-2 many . TGTGCCAGCAGCTCAACCTGGATACCGGACAATCCCAGCTCCTACAATGAGCAGTTCTTC CASSSTWIPDNPSSYNEQFF
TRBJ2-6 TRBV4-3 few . TGCGCCAGCAGCCAAGATCCCAGCAGCTCCTTCTCTGGGGCCAACGTCCTGACTTTC CASSQDPSSSFSGANVLTF
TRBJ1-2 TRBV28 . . TGTGCCAGCACCCACGAAGGCGGGGGGGCCTATGGCTACACCTTC CASTHEGGGAYGYTF
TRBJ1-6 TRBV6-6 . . TGTGCCAGCAGTCATGAGGCCGTCGGAGATTTGGTTTCACCCCTCCACTTT CASSHEAVGDLVSPLHF
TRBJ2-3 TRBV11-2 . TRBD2 TGTGCCAGCAGCGACAAGACTAGCGGGGGGACAGATACGCAGTATTTT CASSDKTSGGTDTQYF
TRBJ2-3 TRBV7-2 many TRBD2 TGTGCCAGCAGCCCGTATGGGGGGGACCCCATGGATACGCAGTATTTT CASSPYGGDPMDTQYF
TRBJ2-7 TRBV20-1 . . TGCAGTGCTCCGACATCCTACGAGCAGTACTTC CSAPTSYEQYF
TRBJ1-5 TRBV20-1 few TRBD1 TGCAGTGCTAGAGAGAGACAGGGAAGTCAGCCCCAGCATTTT CSARERQGSQPQHF
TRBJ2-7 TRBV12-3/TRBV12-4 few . TGTGCCAGCAGTTTTGAAGGGTACGAGCAGTACTTC CASSFEGYEQYF